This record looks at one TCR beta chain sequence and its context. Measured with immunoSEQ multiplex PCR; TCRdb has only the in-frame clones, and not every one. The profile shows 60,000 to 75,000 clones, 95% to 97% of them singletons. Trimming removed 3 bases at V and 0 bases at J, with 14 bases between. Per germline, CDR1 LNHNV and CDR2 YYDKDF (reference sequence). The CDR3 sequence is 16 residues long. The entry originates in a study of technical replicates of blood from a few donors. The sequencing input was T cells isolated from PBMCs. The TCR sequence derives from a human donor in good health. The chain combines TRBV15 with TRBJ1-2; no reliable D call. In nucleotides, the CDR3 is TGTGCCACCAGCAGTTACGTCCCTACAGCTAACTATGGCTACACCTTC. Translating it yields CATSSYVPTANYGYTF.